This T cell receptor (beta chain) was sequenced in a study of blood T cell repertoires in COVID-19. Germline loops: CDR1 MDHEN, CDR2 SYDVKM. The ends lost 3 bases at V and 4 bases at J; junction bases unmatched: 9. CDR3 length: 16 residues. The repertoire was sequenced with immunoSEQ multiplex PCR; TCRdb's copy has only in-frame clones and lacks some. The table has around 320,000 clones, 90% seen once. The chain joins TRBV28 to TRBJ2-1, with 7 bases identical to TRBD2. The material sequenced was PBMCs or T cells enriched from blood (not recorded which). This receptor was obtained from a woman between 18 and 29 years old with acute COVID-19. In nucleotides, the CDR3 is TGTGCCAGCAGTTTGAATCCGGGAGGAGAGTACAATGAGCAGTTCTTC. As protein: CASSLNPGGEYNEQFF.